The following is a T cell receptor (beta chain) sequence with its context. Its antigen remains unknown. The data are from a study of human CD8 memory T cell subsets. Study-level points and caveats: Apart from T cell receptor beta chains, no chains were sequenced in the study. Precursor exhausted T cells and stem-like memory T cells were similarly highly diverse, while effector memory cells were not. Among the subsets, Chao1 estimates suggested that stem-like memory T cells were more diverse than precursor exhausted T cells.

This CDR3 is 13 amino acids long. CDR1 and CDR2 from the germline V gene are GTSNPN and SVGIG (reference sequence). Buffy coats donated by healthy individuals were the origin of the PBMC. The authors made TCR beta libraries using UMI-labeled 5' RACE. TCRdb derives one entry per CDR3 protein from the 5' RACE reads, leaving out DNA. The listing contains 4,000 to 6,000 distinct CDR3 sequences. The TCR originated in a human donor in good health. The rearrangement links TRBV30 to TRBJ2-5; checking the TCRdb D call of TRBD2 is not possible without DNA. What was sequenced was CD8+ T cells from PBMCs. The CDR3 loop is CALDRGGLETQYF.